This T cell receptor beta chain was retrieved from a study of ipilimumab plus nivolumab after autologous stem cell transplantation. The overall study: Typical patient got four to six ipilimumab doses and roughly 8 nivolumab doses (median). The DLBCL cohort had primary refractory and relapsed disease, with 18-month progression-free survival of roughly 85% and 28%.

Through week 26, nivolumab 3 mg/kg IV was given weeks 1, 4, 7, 10, then biweekly. Whole-study results and caveats: The authors say TCR, Treg and microbiome findings warrant further study.

The germline CDR1 and CDR2 sequences are SGHTA and FQGTGA. The CDR3 extends over 13 amino acids. V gave up 8 bases and J gave up 6 bases; unmatched junction bases: 6. In this sample, this clone is medium-sized. What it binds is not known. TCRdb's table, derived via immunoSEQ multiplex PCR, lists solely in-frame clones and lacks some. This sample yields about 10,000 clones, of which nearly 80% are seen a single time; under 10% belongs to the top ten. Specimen: PBMCs, collected in a trial of ipilimumab plus nivolumab as post-transplant consolidation. V usage is TRBV7-3 and J usage is TRBJ2-3, with 9 bases fitting TRBD2. The TCR sequence derives from a male donor with diffuse large B-cell lymphoma. This CDR3 is CASGLAGYDTQYF. CDR3 DNA sequence: TGTGCCAGCGGTCTAGCGGGGTACGATACGCAGTATTTT.